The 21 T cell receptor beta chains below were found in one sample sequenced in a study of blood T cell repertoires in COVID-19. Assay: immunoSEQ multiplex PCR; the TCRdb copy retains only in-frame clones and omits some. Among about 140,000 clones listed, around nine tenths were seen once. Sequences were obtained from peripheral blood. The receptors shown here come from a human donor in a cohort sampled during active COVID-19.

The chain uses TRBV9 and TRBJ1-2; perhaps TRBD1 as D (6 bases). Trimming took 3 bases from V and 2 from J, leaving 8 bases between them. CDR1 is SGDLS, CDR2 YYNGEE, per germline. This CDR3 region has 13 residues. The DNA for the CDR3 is TGTGCCAGCAGCGAAGGGACAAACTATGGCTACACCTTC. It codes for CASSEGTNYGYTF.

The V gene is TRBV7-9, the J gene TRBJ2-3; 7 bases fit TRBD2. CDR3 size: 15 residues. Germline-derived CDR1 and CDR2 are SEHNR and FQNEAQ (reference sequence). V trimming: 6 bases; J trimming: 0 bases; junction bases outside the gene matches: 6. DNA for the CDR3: TGTGCCAGCAGTAGGGCGGGGGAAAGCACAGATACGCAGTATTTT. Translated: CASSRAGESTDTQYF.

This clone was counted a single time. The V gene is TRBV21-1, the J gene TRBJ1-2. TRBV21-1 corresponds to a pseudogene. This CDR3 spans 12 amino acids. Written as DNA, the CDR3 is TGTGCCAGCAGCACCTCTAACTATGGCTACACCTTC. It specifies CASSTSNYGYTF.

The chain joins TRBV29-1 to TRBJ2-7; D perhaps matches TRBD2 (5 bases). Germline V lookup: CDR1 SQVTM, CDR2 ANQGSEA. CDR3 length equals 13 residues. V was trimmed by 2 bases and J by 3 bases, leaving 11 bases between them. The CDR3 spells CSVELPGSYEQYF. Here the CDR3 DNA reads TGCAGCGTTGAATTACCGGGAAGCTACGAGCAGTACTTC.

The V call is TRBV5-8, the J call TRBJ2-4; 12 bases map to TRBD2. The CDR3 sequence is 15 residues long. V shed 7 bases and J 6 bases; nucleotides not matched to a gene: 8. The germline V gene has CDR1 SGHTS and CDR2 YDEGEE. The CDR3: CASGRLAGELNIQYF. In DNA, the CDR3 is TGTGCCAGCGGCAGACTAGCGGGAGAATTAAACATTCAGTACTTC.

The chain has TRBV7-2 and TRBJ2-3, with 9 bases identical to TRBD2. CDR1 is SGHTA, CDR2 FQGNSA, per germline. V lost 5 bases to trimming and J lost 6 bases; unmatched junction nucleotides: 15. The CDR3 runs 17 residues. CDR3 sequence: CASSDRSAGGPTDTQYF. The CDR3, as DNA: TGTGCCAGCAGCGACCGGTCAGCGGGGGGCCCGACCGATACGCAGTATTTT. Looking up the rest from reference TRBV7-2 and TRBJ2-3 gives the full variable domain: GAGVSQSPSNKVTEKGKDVELRCDPISGHTALYWYRQSLGQGLEFLIYFQGNSAPDKSGLPSDRFSAERTGGSVSTLTIQRTQQEDSAVYLCASSDRSAGGPTDTQYFGPGTRLTVL.

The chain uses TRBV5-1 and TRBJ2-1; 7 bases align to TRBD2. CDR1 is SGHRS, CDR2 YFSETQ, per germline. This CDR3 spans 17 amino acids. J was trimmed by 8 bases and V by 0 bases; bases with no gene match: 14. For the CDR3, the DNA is TGCGCCAGCAGCTTGGGTTCTTTTTTGGGAGGGAGCTATGAGCAGTTCTTC. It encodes CASSLGSFLGGSYEQFF. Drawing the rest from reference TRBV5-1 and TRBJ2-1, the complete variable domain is KAGVTQTPRYLIKTRGQQVTLSCSPISGHRSVSWYQQTPGQGLQFLFEYFSETQRNKGNFPGRFSGRQFSNSRSEMNVSTLELGDSALYLCASSLGSFLGGSYEQFFGPGTRLTVL.

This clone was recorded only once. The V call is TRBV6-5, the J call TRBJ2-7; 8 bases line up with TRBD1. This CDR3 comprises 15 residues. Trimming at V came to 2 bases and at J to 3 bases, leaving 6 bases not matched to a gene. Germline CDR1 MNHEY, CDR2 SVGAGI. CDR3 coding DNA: TGTGCCAGCAGTTACGACTATACAGGGGGCTACGAGCAGTACTTC. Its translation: CASSYDYTGGYEQYF.

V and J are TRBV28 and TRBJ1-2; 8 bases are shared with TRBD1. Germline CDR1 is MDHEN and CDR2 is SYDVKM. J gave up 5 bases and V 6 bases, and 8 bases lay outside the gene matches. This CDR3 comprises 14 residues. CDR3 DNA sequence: TGTGCCAGCAGCGTTGCTCAGGGGGCGTATGGCTACACCTTC. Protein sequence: CASSVAQGAYGYTF.

Written as DNA, the CDR3 is TGTGCCAGCACCGGAGGGTCCGGAGCTAATGAAAAACTGTTTTTT. Amino acids: CASTGGSGANEKLFF. The chain links TRBV9 to TRBJ1-4; D is uncertain. The V gene's germline CDR1 is SGDLS and CDR2 YYNGEE. The CDR3 covers 15 residues. V lost 6 bases and J 3 bases, leaving 15 bases between the germline ends.

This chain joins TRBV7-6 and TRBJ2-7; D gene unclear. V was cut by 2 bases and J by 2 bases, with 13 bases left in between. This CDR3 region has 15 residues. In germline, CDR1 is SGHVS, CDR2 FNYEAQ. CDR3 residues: CASSLLADSPYEQYF. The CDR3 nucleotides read TGTGCCAGCAGCTTATTAGCCGACTCCCCCTACGAGCAGTACTTC.

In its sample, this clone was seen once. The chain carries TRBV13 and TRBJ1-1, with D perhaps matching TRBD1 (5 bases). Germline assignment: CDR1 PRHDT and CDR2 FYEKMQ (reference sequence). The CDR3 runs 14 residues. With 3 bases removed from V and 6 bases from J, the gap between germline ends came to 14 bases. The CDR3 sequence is CASSFSSKTAEAFF. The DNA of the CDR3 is TGTGCCAGCAGCTTCAGTTCGAAGACAGCTGAAGCTTTCTTT.

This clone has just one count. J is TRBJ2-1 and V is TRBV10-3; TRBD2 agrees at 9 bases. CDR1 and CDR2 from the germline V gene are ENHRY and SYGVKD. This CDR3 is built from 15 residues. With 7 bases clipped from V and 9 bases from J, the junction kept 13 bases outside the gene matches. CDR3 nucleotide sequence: TGTGCCATCACCCCCGGGACTAGCCCGGACGGTGAGCAGTTCTTC. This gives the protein CAITPGTSPDGEQFF.

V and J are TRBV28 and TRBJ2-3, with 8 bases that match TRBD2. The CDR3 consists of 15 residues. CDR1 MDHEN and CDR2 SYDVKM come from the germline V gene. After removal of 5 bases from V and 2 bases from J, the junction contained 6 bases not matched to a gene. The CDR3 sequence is CASSTIGGDTDTQYF. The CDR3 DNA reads TGTGCCAGCAGTACAATCGGGGGGGACACAGATACGCAGTATTTT.

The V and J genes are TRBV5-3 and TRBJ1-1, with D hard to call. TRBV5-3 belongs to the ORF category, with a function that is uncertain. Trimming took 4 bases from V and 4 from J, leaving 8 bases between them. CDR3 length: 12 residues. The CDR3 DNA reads TGTGCCAGAAGCAAGAGATGCACTGAAGCTTTCTTT. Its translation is CARSKRCTEAFF.

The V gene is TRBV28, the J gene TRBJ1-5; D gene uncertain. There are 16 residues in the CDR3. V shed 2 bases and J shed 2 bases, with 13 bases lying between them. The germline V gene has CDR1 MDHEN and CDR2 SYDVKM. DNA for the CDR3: TGTGCCAGCAGTTTAAGGGCGGGTTTAGGCAATCAGCCCCAGCATTTT. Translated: CASSLRAGLGNQPQHF.

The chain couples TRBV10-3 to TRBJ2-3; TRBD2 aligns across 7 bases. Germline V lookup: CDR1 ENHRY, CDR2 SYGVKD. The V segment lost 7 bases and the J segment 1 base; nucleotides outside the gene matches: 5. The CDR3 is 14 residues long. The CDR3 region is CAIKGAGGTDTQYF. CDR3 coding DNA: TGTGCCATCAAAGGGGCGGGGGGCACAGATACGCAGTATTTT.

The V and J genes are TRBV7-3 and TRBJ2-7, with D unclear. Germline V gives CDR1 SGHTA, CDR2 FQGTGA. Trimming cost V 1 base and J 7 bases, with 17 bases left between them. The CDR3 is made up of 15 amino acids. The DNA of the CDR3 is TGTGCCAGCAGCTTAAGCGGCTCGGGTATGGGTGAGCAGTACTTC. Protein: CASSLSGSGMGEQYF.

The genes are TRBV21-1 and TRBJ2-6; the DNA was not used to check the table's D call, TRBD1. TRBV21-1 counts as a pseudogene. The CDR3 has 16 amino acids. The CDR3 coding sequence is TGTGCCAGCAGCAAAGAGGGGGCCAGAAGGGCCAACGTCCTGACTTTC. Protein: CASSKEGARRANVLTF.

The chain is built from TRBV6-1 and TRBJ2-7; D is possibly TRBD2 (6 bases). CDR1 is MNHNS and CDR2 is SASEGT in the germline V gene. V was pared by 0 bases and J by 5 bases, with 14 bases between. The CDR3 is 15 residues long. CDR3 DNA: TGTGCCAGCAGTGAAGCGGTGAGCGGGCAGCACGAGCAGTACTTC. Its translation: CASSEAVSGQHEQYF.

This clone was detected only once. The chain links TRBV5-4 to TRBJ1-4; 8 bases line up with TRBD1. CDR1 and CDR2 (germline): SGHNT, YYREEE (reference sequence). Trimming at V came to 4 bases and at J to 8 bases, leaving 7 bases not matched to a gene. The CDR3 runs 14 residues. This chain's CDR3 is CASSLQGGEEKLFF. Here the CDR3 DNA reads TGTGCCAGCAGCCTACAGGGGGGGGAAGAAAAACTGTTTTTT.